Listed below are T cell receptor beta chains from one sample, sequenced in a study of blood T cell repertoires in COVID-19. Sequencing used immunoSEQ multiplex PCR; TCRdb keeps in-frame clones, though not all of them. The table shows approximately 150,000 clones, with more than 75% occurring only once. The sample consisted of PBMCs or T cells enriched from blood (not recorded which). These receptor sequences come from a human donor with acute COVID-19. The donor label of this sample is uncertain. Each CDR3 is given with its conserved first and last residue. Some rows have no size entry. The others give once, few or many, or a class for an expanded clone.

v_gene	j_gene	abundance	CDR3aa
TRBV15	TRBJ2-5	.	CATSREGRGYETQYF
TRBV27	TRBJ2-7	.	CASSARLAAPYEQYF
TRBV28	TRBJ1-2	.	CASSLWGGANYGYTF
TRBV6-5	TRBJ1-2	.	CASSYEKRTNYGYTF
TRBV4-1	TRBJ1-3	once	CASSQGGSSGNTIYF
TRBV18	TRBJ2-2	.	CASSPGGDTGELFF
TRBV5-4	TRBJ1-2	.	CASSLDRGFYGYTF
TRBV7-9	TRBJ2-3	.	CASSLVEGGVADTQYF
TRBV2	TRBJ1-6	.	CASSVRDLTLHF
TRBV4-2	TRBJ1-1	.	CASSSGGGRLNTEAFF
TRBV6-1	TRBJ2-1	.	CASSVGQGMVYNEQFF
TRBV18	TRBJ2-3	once	CASSPRIVQGEDTQYF
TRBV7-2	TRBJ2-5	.	CASSLGLAGQETQYF
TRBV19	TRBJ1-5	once	CASSRVTGFDQPQHF
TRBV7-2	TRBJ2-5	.	CASSPPRTSQETQYF
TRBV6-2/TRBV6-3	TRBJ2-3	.	CASSELAASDTQYF
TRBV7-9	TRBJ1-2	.	CASTASGPRYGYTF
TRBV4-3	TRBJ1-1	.	CASSQEIATNTEAFF
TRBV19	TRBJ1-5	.	CASSLRTGLSNQPQHF
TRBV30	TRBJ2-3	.	CAWVAGERDTQYF
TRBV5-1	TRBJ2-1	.	CASSGGGYYNEQFF
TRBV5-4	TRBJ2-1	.	CASSARFSSYNEQFF
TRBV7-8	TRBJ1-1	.	CASSTYRDRGTRGWRAFF
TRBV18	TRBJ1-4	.	CASSQLTGPNEKLFF
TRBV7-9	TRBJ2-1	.	CASSLELAGGYSYNEQFF
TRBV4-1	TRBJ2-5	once	CASSHQAGGQETQYF
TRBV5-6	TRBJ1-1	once	CASSLFRTEAFF
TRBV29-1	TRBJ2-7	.	CSVRDRVVGEQYF
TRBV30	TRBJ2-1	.	CAWSTGYNEQFF
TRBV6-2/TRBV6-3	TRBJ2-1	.	CASSYWVGVDISYNEQFF
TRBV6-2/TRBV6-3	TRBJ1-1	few	CASSLLIRTEAFF
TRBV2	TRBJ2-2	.	CASRGFDRALNGGELFF
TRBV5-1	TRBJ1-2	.	CASSTPGQSLSGYTF
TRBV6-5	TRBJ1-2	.	CASRTGNNYGYTF
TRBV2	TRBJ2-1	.	CASSVEANNEQFF
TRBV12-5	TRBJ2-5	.	CASGLDSLTQYF
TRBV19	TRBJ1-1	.	CASSHRGSTEAFF
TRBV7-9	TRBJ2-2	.	CASSSNRVRTGELFF
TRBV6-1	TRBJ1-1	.	CASSDSQGPTEAFF
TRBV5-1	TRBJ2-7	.	CASSFAPGAGGPYEQYF
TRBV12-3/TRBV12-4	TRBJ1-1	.	CASSTGTGIAFF
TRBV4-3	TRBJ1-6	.	CASSQERDSPLHF
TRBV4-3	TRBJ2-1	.	CASSRGLPNNEQFF
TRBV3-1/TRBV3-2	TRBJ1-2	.	CASSQAGAWGYTF
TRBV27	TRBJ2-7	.	CASSLRPSGGIYEQYF
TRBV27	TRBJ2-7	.	CASSRPGGYEQYF
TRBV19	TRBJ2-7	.	CASSYSGQGGEQYF